Listed here are 19 T cell receptor beta chains from one sample, sequenced in a study of monozygotic twins with cystic fibrosis (dated by TCRdb to about 2021). The method was the immunoSEQ multiplex PCR assay. The clones in this table, taken by TCRdb from immuneACCESS, are in-frame only. Not every clone is retained; where verified, under half of the shortfall comes from an unresolved V gene, and the cause of the rest is unknown. The sample table lists about 20,000 clones, just under 90% of them with a count of one. Under 1.5% of the sample goes to the ten largest clones. What was sequenced was blood. The receptors shown here come from a woman in her twenties or thirties with cystic fibrosis.

The chain combines TRBV25-1 with TRBJ2-3; D possibly corresponds to TRBD1 (5 bases). The CDR3 runs to 17 residues. With 5 bases removed from V and 2 bases from J, the gap between germline ends came to 20 bases. CDR1 MGHDK and CDR2 SYGVNS come from the germline V gene. CDR3 sequence: CASSPHLGALVTDTQYF. As DNA, the CDR3 is TGTGCCAGCAGTCCCCATCTAGGGGCCCTCGTCACAGATACGCAGTATTTT.

The CDR3 sequence is CASSESGGFAGELFF. For the CDR3, the DNA is TGCGCCAGCAGTGAGTCAGGAGGGTTCGCCGGGGAGCTGTTTTTT. This rearrangement joins TRBV10-2 to TRBJ2-2, with D tentatively TRBD2 (6 bases). CDR1 WSHSY and CDR2 SAAADI come from the germline V gene. V gave up 0 bases and J gave up 6 bases, with 11 bases separating them. The CDR3 totals 15 residues.

Only a few counts were recorded for this clone. The chain links TRBV5-1 to TRBJ1-1; 7 bases are shared with TRBD1. This CDR3 has 15 amino acids. Germline CDR1 and CDR2: SGHRS and YFSETQ. The J segment lost 10 bases and the V segment lost 0 bases, leaving 12 bases of the junction unmatched. The CDR3 DNA reads as TGCGCCAGCAGCTTGGGTGGGACAGCCGATACCCGAGCTTTCTTT. It encodes CASSLGGTADTRAFF.

The CDR3: CASSLALGQGDYEQYF. CDR3 nucleotides: TGTGCCAGCAGCTTAGCATTGGGGCAGGGGGACTACGAGCAGTACTTC. V and J are TRBV7-9 and TRBJ2-7, with 7 bases that match TRBD1. Trimming at V came to 0 bases and at J to 3 bases, leaving 8 bases not matched to a gene. The CDR3 is 16 residues long. Per the germline V gene, CDR1 is SEHNR and CDR2 is FQNEAQ (reference sequence).

The chain employs TRBV18 and TRBJ1-2; the D is unclear. The CDR3 spans 13 residues. CDR1 is KGHSH, CDR2 LQKENI, per germline. Trimming took 2 bases from V and 1 from J, leaving 5 bases between them. CDR3 region: CASSPEGNYGYTF. CDR3 nucleotide sequence: TGTGCCAGCTCACCAGAGGGTAACTATGGCTACACCTTC.

The sample holds a few counts of this clone. V and J are TRBV5-4 and TRBJ2-7; perhaps TRBD1 as D (6 bases). CDR3 length equals 13 residues. From germline, CDR1 is SGHNT and CDR2 YYREEE (reference sequence). As DNA, the CDR3 is TGTGCAACCGGGACACCACCCCACTACGAGCAGTACTTC. Residues: CATGTPPHYEQYF.

V and J are TRBV5-1 and TRBJ2-1; D may be TRBD1 or TRBD2 (5 bases each). This CDR3 spans 18 amino acids. The germline V gene encodes CDR1 SGHRS and CDR2 YFSETQ. Trimming took off 5 bases at V and 5 bases at J, with 26 bases between the two ends. The CDR3 spells CASSSGSDGTPKNNEQFF. CDR3 DNA sequence: TGCGCCAGCAGTTCTGGGTCAGACGGGACCCCAAAAAACAATGAGCAGTTCTTC.

V gene TRBV27 combines with J gene TRBJ2-7; D is perhaps TRBD1 or TRBD2 (6 bases each). The CDR3 is 16 amino acids. V shed 4 bases and J shed 0 bases, with 16 bases lying between them. CDR1 is MNHEY and CDR2 is SMNVEV in the germline V gene (reference sequence). The CDR3 is CASSYFKGGTSYEQYF. CDR3 nucleotide sequence: TGTGCCAGCAGTTACTTCAAGGGGGGAACCTCCTACGAGCAGTACTTC.

This chain connects TRBV14 to TRBJ2-7; TRBD1 or TRBD2 may be the D gene (6 bases each). The germline CDR1 and CDR2 sequences are SGHDN and FVKESK. V dropped 4 bases and J dropped 4 bases, with 23 bases sitting between them. There are 17 residues in the CDR3. In DNA, the CDR3 is TGTGCCAGCAGCCTTTCATTTGCGGGACACCGATCGTACGAGCAGTACTTC. Translation gives CASSLSFAGHRSYEQYF.

This chain uses TRBV4-3 with TRBJ2-3; 12 nucleotides line up with TRBD2. CDR1 and CDR2 from the germline V gene are LGHNA and YSLEER. After removal of 1 base from V and 4 bases from J, the junction contained 9 bases not matched to a gene. This CDR3 region has 18 residues. In DNA form, the CDR3 reads TGCGCCAGCAGCCAAGGCCCTAGCGGGGGGGAAGGATCAGATACGCAGTATTTT. Translating gives CASSQGPSGGEGSDTQYF.

The J gene is TRBJ2-3, the V gene TRBV6-4; 10 bases are a match to TRBD2. The germline V gene encodes CDR1 MRHNA and CDR2 SNTAGT. Unmatched junction bases numbered 1, after V lost 5 bases and J lost 2 bases. The length of the CDR3 is 14 residues. CDR3 loop: CASSSGGATDTQYF. DNA of the CDR3: TGTGCCAGCAGTAGCGGGGGGGCCACAGATACGCAGTATTTT.

This clone has a single count. The chain carries TRBV5-1 and TRBJ2-7, with D perhaps matching TRBD1 or TRBD2 (5 bases each). Germline loops: CDR1 SGHRS, CDR2 YFSETQ. The CDR3 consists of 15 residues. V was clipped by 5 bases and J by 1 base, with 16 bases between them. CDR3 sequence reads: CASRWGWDASYEQYF. The CDR3, as DNA: TGCGCCAGCAGATGGGGTTGGGACGCATCCTACGAGCAGTACTTC.

This chain links TRBV25-1 with TRBJ2-5; D call uncertain. Trimming shortened V by 1 base and J by 7 bases, and 7 bases separated the two germline ends. Germline-derived CDR1 and CDR2 are MGHDK and SYGVNS. The CDR3 runs to 12 residues. The CDR3 bases are TGTGCCAGCAGTGAATTATGGGGGACCCAGTACTTC. It specifies CASSELWGTQYF.

The genes are TRBV10-3 and TRBJ2-5; D is perhaps TRBD1 (6 bases). This CDR3 has 13 amino acids. CDR1 is ENHRY, CDR2 SYGVKD, per germline. The V gene lost 7 bases and the J gene lost 4 bases, with 13 bases spanning the gap. The CDR3 DNA follows: TGTGCCATCACCAACAGGGAAAGAGAGACCCAGTACTTC. Protein: CAITNRERETQYF.

This chain connects TRBV10-1 to TRBJ1-5, with a tentative D call TRBD1 (5 bases). Trimming removed 0 bases from V and 6 bases from J, with 9 bases in between. The CDR3 is made up of 14 amino acids. Per the germline V gene, CDR1 is WNHNN and CDR2 is SYGVQD (reference sequence). The CDR3 nucleotides are TGCGCCAGCAGTGAGTCGTCAGGGCCTCAGCCCCAGCATTTT. This sequence encodes CASSESSGPQPQHF.

V gene TRBV27 combines with J gene TRBJ2-7; maybe TRBD1 (5 bases). The CDR3 has 12 residues. Germline V gene sequence: CDR1 MNHEY, CDR2 SMNVEV (reference sequence). V was trimmed by 6 bases and J by 3 bases, leaving 9 bases between them. The CDR3 is CASSPQGYEQYF. CDR3 nucleotide sequence: TGTGCCAGCAGCCCCCAGGGCTACGAGCAGTACTTC.

The chain employs TRBV6-5 and TRBJ1-5, with no clear D. V was shortened by 6 bases and J by 4 bases, with 10 bases between the two germline ends. CDR1 is MNHEY, CDR2 SVGAGI, per germline. The CDR3 consists of 13 residues. In DNA, the CDR3 is TGTGCCAGCAGCTTTAACAGTAATCAGCCCCAGCATTTT. Translated, it gives CASSFNSNQPQHF.

This rearrangement joins TRBV7-2 to TRBJ2-7, with D possibly being TRBD2 (5 bases). V lost 5 bases and J lost 3, with 14 bases in between. This CDR3 region has 14 residues. Germline-derived CDR1 and CDR2 are SGHTA and FQGNSA. CDR3 loop: CASSPTPGFYEQYF. CDR3 in DNA: TGTGCCAGCAGCCCGACCCCGGGATTCTACGAGCAGTACTTC.

The rearrangement uses TRBV2 and TRBJ1-1, with 10 bases that match TRBD1. The CDR3 runs to 15 residues. Trimming removed 6 bases from V and 4 bases from J; junction bases left unmatched: 8. Germline assignment: CDR1 SNHLY and CDR2 FYNNEI. The DNA for the CDR3 is TGTGCCAGCAGCGAATGGGACAGGGGTAGCACTGAAGCTTTCTTT. This encodes CASSEWDRGSTEAFF. The full variable domain, its missing parts supplied by reference TRBV2 and TRBJ1-1, is EPEVTQTPSHQVTQMGQEVILRCVPISNHLYFYWYRQILGQKVEFLVSFYNNEISEKSEIFDDQFSVERPDGSNFTLKIRSTKLEDSAMYFCASSEWDRGSTEAFFGQGTRLTVV.